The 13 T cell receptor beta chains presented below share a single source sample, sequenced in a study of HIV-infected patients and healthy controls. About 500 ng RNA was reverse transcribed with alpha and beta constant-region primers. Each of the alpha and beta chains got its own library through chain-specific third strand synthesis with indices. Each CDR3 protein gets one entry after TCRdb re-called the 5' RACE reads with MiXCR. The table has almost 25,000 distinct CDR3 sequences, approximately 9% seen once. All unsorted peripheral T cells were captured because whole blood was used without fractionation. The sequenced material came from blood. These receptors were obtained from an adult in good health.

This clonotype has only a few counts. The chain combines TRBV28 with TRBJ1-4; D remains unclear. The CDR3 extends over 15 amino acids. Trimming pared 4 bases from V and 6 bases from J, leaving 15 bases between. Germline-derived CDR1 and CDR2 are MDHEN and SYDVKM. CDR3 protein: CASSSRTSRHEKLFF. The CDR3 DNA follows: TGTGCCAGCAGTTCCCGGACTTCCAGGCATGAAAAACTGTTTTTT.

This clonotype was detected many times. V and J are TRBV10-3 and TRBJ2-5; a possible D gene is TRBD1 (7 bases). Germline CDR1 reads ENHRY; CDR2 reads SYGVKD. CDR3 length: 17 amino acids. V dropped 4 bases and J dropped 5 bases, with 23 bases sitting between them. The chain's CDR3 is CAISGRRDRDLRETQYF. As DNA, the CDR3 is TGTGCCATCAGTGGCCGGCGGGACAGAGACTTAAGGGAGACCCAGTACTTC.

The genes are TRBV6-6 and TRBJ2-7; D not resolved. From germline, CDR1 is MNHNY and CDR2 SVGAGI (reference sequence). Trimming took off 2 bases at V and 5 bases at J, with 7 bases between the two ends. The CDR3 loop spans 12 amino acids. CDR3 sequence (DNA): TGTGCCAGCAGTTACATGGGGAACGAGCAGTACTTC. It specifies CASSYMGNEQYF.

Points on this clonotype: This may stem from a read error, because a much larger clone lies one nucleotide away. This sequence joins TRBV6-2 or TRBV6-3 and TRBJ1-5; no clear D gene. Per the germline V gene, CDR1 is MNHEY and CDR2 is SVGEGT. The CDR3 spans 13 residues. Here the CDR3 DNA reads TGTGCCAGCAGTTCGCGTAGCAATAAGCCCCAGCATTTT. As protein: CASSSRSNKPQHF.

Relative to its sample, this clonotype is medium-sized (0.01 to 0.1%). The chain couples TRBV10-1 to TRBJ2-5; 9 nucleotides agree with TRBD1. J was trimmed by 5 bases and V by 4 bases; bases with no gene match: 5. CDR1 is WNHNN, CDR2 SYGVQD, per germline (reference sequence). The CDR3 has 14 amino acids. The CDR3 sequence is CASSGQGGSETQYF. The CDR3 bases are TGCGCCAGCAGTGGACAGGGGGGTTCTGAGACCCAGTACTTC.

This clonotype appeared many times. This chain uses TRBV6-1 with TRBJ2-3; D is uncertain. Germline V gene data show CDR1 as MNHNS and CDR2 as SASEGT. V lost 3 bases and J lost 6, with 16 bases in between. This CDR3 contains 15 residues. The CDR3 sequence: CASSEVWGSPDTQYF. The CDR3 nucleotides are TGTGCCAGCAGTGAGGTCTGGGGTTCCCCGGATACGCAGTATTTT.

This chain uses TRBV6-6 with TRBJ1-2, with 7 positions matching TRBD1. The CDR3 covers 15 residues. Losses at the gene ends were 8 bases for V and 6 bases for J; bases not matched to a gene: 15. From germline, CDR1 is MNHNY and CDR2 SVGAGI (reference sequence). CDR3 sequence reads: CASVDTGQKHDGYTF. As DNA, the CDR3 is TGTGCCAGCGTCGACACGGGACAGAAGCATGATGGCTACACCTTC.

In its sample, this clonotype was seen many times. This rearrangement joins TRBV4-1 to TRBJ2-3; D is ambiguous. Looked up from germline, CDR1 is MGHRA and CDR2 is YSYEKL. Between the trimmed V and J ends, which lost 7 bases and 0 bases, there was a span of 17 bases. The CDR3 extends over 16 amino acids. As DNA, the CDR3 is TGCGCCAGCACGCCGACCCAACTCCCTAGCACAGATACGCAGTATTTT. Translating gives CASTPTQLPSTDTQYF.

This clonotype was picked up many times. Here the CDR3 DNA reads TGTGCCAGCAGTGGAAATAGCAATCAGCCCCAGCATTTT. This sequence encodes CASSGNSNQPQHF. This chain joins TRBV28 and TRBJ1-5; the D is unclear. Germline lookup yields CDR1 MDHEN and CDR2 SYDVKM. V dropped 5 bases and J dropped 0 bases, with 5 bases sitting between them. This CDR3 has 13 residues. The variable domain in full, with the rest retrieved from reference TRBV28 and TRBJ1-5, is DVKVTQSSRYLVKRTGEKVFLECVQDMDHENMFWYRQDPGLGLRLIYFSYDVKMKEKGDIPEGYSVSREKKERFSLILESASTNQTSMYLCASSGNSNQPQHFGDGTRLSIL.

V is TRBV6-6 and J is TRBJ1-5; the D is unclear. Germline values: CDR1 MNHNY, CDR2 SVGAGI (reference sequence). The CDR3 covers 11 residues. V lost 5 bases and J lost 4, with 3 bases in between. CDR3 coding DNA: TGTGCCAGCAGTGGTAATCAGCCCCAGCATTTT. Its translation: CASSGNQPQHF.

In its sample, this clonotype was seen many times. DNA of the CDR3: TGTGCCAGCAGCTTAGCTCCCCCGGGACAGCACTCTGGAAACACCATATATTTT. It specifies CASSLAPPGQHSGNTIYF. The chain links TRBV7-9 to TRBJ1-3; 7 bases fit TRBD1. Germline CDR1 and CDR2: SEHNR and FQNEAQ (reference sequence). With 0 bases clipped from V and 0 bases from J, the junction kept 8 bases outside the gene matches. CDR3 length: 18 amino acids.

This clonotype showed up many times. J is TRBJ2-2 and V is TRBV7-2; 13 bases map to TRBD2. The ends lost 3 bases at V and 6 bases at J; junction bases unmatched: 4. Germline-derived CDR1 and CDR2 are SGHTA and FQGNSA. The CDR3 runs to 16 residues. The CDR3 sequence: CASSLTSGGLSGELFF. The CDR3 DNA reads TGTGCCAGCAGCTTGACTAGCGGGGGGTTGTCCGGGGAGCTGTTTTTT.

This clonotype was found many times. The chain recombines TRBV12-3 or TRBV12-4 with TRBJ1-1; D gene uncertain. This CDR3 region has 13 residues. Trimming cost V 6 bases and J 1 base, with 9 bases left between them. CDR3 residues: CASSWASNTEAFF. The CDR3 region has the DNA TGTGCCAGCAGCTGGGCCTCGAACACTGAAGCTTTCTTT.